The T cell receptor beta chain under discussion was sequenced for a study of brain T cells in children with intractable seizures. Points on this clone: The antigen remains unidentified.

Time point described: blood from clinic visit 5 months post-surgery; TSC patient then seizure free. Before surgery, patients took at least one anti-epileptic drug. Notes on the study in general: Pre-surgery blood may have been undersampled, hiding some clones.

Repertoires were generated with immunoSEQ multiplex PCR, while TCRdb's copy carries only in-frame clones and drops some. The sample comprises about 340,000 clones, over 85% of which are singletons, and 5% to 7% rests with the top ten. The TCR comes from a boy under three years old with tuberous sclerosis and intractable seizures. Sequencing was performed on peripheral blood, taken more than 4 months after surgery.

The CDR3: CATSESERQNEQFF. DNA for the CDR3: TGTGCCACCAGTGAAAGCGAGAGACAAAATGAGCAGTTCTTC. The genes are TRBV24-1 and TRBJ2-1; D not certain. This CDR3 region has 14 residues. Germline CDR1 is KGHDR and CDR2 is SFDVKD. Trimming took 4 bases from V and 7 from J, leaving 13 bases between them.